A single sample is the source of the 18 T cell receptor beta chains below, sequenced in a study of metastatic and nonmetastatic thyroid tumors. Every patient underwent thyroid surgery untreated. TCRdb reassembled clones from the PCR reads with MiXCR. The table shows just over 20,000 clones, with approximately 40% occurring only once. What was sequenced was tumor tissue. All receptors come from a female donor with papillary thyroid cancer or a benign thyroid nodule (not recorded which). Some clones in this sample may be carry-over from other donors' samples.

This chain uses TRBV6-1 with TRBJ2-3; TRBD2 matches at 12 bases. Trimming at V came to 7 bases and at J to 1 base, leaving 6 bases not matched to a gene. Germline CDR1 is MNHNS and CDR2 is SASEGT. This CDR3 spans 16 amino acids. The CDR3 DNA sequence: TGTGCCAGCAAGATAGGACTAGCGGGGCGCACAGATACGCAGTATTTT. It yields the protein CASKIGLAGRTDTQYF.

The CDR3 region has the DNA TGTGCCAGTAGTATAGCGGCGGGGCGGTACGAGCAGTACTTC. Protein: CASSIAAGRYEQYF. The chain links TRBV19 to TRBJ2-7, with D possibly matching TRBD2 (6 bases). This CDR3 spans 14 amino acids. The ends were cut back, 1 base at V and 4 bases at J, with 11 bases in the middle. Germline V lookup: CDR1 LNHDA, CDR2 SQIVND (reference sequence).

As to this clone: The germline gene is not matched at one end of the junction; a read error may be the cause. Other DNA sequences of this sample code for an identical CDR3. J is TRBJ2-3 and V is TRBV5-1; the D gene could be TRBD1 or TRBD2 (6 bases each). In germline, CDR1 is SGHRS, CDR2 YFSETQ. This CDR3 region has 15 residues. The CDR3 DNA reads as TGCGCCAGCAGCTTGTACGCAGGGAGGACAGATACTCAGTATTTT. Amino acid sequence: CASSLYAGRTDTQYF.

CDR3 coding DNA: TGTGCCAGCAGTTACCAAACCGAGCAGTACTTC. Translation: CASSYQTEQYF. The chain recombines TRBV6-4 with TRBJ2-7; D is unclear. CDR1 is MRHNA and CDR2 is SNTAGT in the germline V gene. The CDR3 sequence is 11 residues long. Trimming stripped 5 bases from V and 6 bases from J, with 8 bases between.

The count of this clone is one. This chain links TRBV2 with TRBJ2-4; 8 positions agree with TRBD1. The germline gives CDR1 SNHLY, CDR2 FYNNEI. Trimming removed 8 bases from V and 1 base from J; junction bases left unmatched: 1. The CDR3 loop spans 13 amino acids. The CDR3 nucleotides read TGTGCCAGCCGACAGGGGGCCAAAAACATTCAGTACTTC. Encoded protein: CASRQGAKNIQYF.

This rearrangement joins TRBV6-1 to TRBJ2-3, with 7 bases lining up with TRBD1. Per the germline V gene, CDR1 is MNHNS and CDR2 is SASEGT. Unmatched junction bases numbered 9, after V lost 5 bases and J lost 4 bases. The CDR3 spans 15 residues. The CDR3 DNA follows: TGTGCCAGCAGTCAACAGGGGTCACGGGCAGATACGCAGTATTTT. Encoded protein: CASSQQGSRADTQYF.

The chain carries TRBV6-1 and TRBJ2-7, with 12 bases lining up with TRBD2. The CDR3 spans 15 residues. Germline lookup yields CDR1 MNHNS and CDR2 SASEGT. V shed 5 bases and J 4 bases; nucleotides not matched to a gene: 6. Here the CDR3 reads CASSSHGLAGYEQYF. The CDR3 bases are TGTGCCAGCAGTTCGCACGGACTAGCGGGATACGAGCAGTACTTC.

Relative to its sample, this clone is large (0.1 to 1%). The chain has TRBV20-1 and TRBJ2-1, with 11 bases aligning to TRBD2. V shed 6 bases, J shed 7 bases, and the junction held 14 bases outside the gene matches. The CDR3 contains 16 residues. Germline V gene data show CDR1 as DFQATT and CDR2 as SNEGSKA (reference sequence). CDR3 bases: TGCAGTGCCACGACCACAACTAGCGGGAGAGTTAATGAGCAGTTCTTC. Its protein product is CSATTTTSGRVNEQFF.

This rearrangement joins TRBV6-2 or TRBV6-3 to TRBJ2-5; D is unclear. V gave up 1 base and J gave up 1 base, with 7 bases separating them. Per the germline V gene, CDR1 is MNHEY and CDR2 is SVGEGT. The length of the CDR3 is 14 residues. The CDR3 loop reads CASSYLGRQETQYF. DNA for the CDR3: TGTGCCAGCAGTTACTTGGGTCGCCAAGAGACCCAGTACTTC.

Many counts were recorded for this clone. V is TRBV28 and J is TRBJ2-7; D is possibly TRBD1 (5 bases). The CDR3 loop spans 11 amino acids. Trimming removed 5 bases from V and 6 bases from J, with 8 bases in between. Germline values: CDR1 MDHEN, CDR2 SYDVKM. CDR3 bases: TGTGCCAGCAGTCCAGGGTCCGAGCAGTACTTC. It codes for CASSPGSEQYF.

Details on this clone: At one boundary the junction diverges from the germline segment, which might be a read error. The chain carries TRBV28 and TRBJ1-1; D unclear. Germline V lookup: CDR1 MDHEN, CDR2 SYDVKM. The CDR3 contains 12 residues. The CDR3 region is CASSSRLISASF. The DNA of the CDR3 is TGTGCCAGCAGTTCGAGGTTGATATCCGCTTCCTTT.

The chain combines TRBV7-9 with TRBJ2-2; TRBD1 agrees at 9 bases. CDR3 length: 15 amino acids. V dropped 6 bases and J dropped 5; count of bases not matched to a gene: 7. Germline loops: CDR1 SEHNR, CDR2 FQNEAQ (reference sequence). In nucleotides, the CDR3 is TGTGCCAGCAGACCGGGACAGGGTGGAACCGGGGAGCTGTTTTTT. Translating it yields CASRPGQGGTGELFF.

The table lists this clone with a few counts. The chain has TRBV28 and TRBJ2-7, with TRBD2 matching 8 bases. The CDR3 is 15 amino acids. Germline V gene lookup returns CDR1 MDHEN and CDR2 SYDVKM. Germline trimming cut 2 bases from V and 1 base from J; bases unmatched to any gene: 4. In DNA form, the CDR3 reads TGTGCCAGCAGTTTAAGCGGGAGTATATCCTACGAGCAGTACTTC. Protein: CASSLSGSISYEQYF.

This chain connects TRBV30 to TRBJ2-1; D may be TRBD2 (7 bases). The CDR3 sequence is 14 residues long. Trimming took 4 bases from V and 0 from J, leaving 10 bases between them. Germline values: CDR1 GTSNPN, CDR2 SVGIG (reference sequence). CDR3 nucleotides: TGTGCCTGGACGGGGGGCCCCTCCTACAATGAGCAGTTCTTC. Encoded protein: CAWTGGPSYNEQFF.

The J gene is TRBJ2-1, the V gene TRBV7-8; TRBD2 agrees at 10 bases. CDR1 and CDR2 from the germline V gene are SGHVS and FQNEAQ. The CDR3 has 16 residues. Trimming cost V 5 bases and J 3 bases; bases outside gene matches: 7. The CDR3 sequence is CASSQSLAGGYNEQFF. Here the CDR3 DNA reads TGTGCCAGCAGCCAGTCCTTAGCGGGGGGCTACAATGAGCAGTTCTTC.

The chain uses TRBV11-2 and TRBJ2-1; 7 bases are a match to TRBD2. Germline V gene lookup returns CDR1 SGHAT and CDR2 FQNNGV. V shed 3 bases, J shed 2 bases, and the junction held 4 bases outside the gene matches. The CDR3 loop spans 15 amino acids. The CDR3: CASSFRTSAYNEQFF. CDR3 coding DNA: TGTGCCAGCAGCTTCCGGACTAGTGCCTACAATGAGCAGTTCTTC.

This clone ranks as medium-sized. V is TRBV3-1 and J is TRBJ1-1; TRBD1 matches 8 bases. The ends lost 4 bases at V and 7 bases at J; junction bases unmatched: 11. The CDR3 is 15 amino acids. Germline-derived CDR1 and CDR2 are LGHDT and YNNKEL (reference sequence). CDR3 DNA sequence: TGTGCCAGCAGCCCAGGGGGCGGTTGGTTAATTGAAGCTTTCTTT. It is translated as CASSPGGGWLIEAFF.

This clone was observed many times. CDR3 nucleotides: TGTGCCAGCAGTCTCCGGGACACCAACACCGGGGAGCTGTTTTTT. This encodes CASSLRDTNTGELFF. The chain employs TRBV28 and TRBJ2-2; perhaps TRBD1 as D (6 bases). Germline V gene data show CDR1 as MDHEN and CDR2 as SYDVKM. The CDR3 runs 15 residues. V lost 5 bases and J lost 2, with 12 bases in between.